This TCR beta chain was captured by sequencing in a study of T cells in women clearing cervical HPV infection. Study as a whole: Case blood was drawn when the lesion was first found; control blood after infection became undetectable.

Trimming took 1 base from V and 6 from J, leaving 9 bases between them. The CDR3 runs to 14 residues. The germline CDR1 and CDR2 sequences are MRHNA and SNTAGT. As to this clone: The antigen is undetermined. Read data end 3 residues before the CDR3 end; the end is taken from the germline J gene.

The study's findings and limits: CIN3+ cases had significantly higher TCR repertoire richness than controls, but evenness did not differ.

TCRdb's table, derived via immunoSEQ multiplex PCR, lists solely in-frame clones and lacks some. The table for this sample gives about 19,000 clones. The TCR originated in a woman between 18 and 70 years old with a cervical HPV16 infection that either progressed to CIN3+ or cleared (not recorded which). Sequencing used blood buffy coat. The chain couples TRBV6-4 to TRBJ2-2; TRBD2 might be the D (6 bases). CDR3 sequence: CASSDYGGAGELFF. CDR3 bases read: TGTGCCAGCAGTGACTACGGCGGGGCCGGGGAG.